The source of this T cell receptor beta chain is a study of OX40 agonist ivuxolimab in advanced cancers. Profiling relied on immunoSEQ multiplex PCR, and the TCRdb table lists in-frame clones only, not all of them. Of 100,000 to 110,000 clones in the sample, 91% are singletons; the top ten hold approximately 0.58%. The sequencing used CD4+ or CD8+ T cells sorted from blood, collected in a trial of the OX40 agonist ivuxolimab. The sequence was collected from an adult with an advanced solid tumor such as melanoma, head and neck, liver or kidney cancer.

The CDR3 sequence: CASTGRAGGLDTQYF. The CDR3 DNA sequence: TGTGCCAGCACCGGGCGAGCGGGAGGGCTCGATACGCAGTATTTT. The chain recombines TRBV28 with TRBJ2-3; 10 positions match TRBD2. Germline CDR1 is MDHEN and CDR2 is SYDVKM. The CDR3 loop spans 15 amino acids. The trim removed 7 bases at V and 6 bases at J, leaving 10 bases unmatched.